This entry is about one T cell receptor beta chain. Sequencing used immunoSEQ multiplex PCR; TCRdb keeps in-frame clones, though not all of them. Of roughly 24,000 clones in the sample, less than 90% were seen once. This sample was included in a study of OX40 agonist ivuxolimab in advanced cancers. On the study more broadly: Patients received ivuxolimab, an agonistic anti-OX40 (CD134) antibody. Partial responses were achieved by three patients, of whom one had hepatocellular carcinoma and two had cutaneous melanoma.

The sampling schedule covered blood at baseline, cycle 4 day 1, and cycle 7 day 1. Germline values: CDR1 MNHNY, CDR2 SVGAGI (reference sequence). Trimming shortened V by 7 bases and J by 2 bases, and 16 bases separated the two germline ends. The CDR3 consists of 15 residues. This TCR was recovered from an adult with an advanced solid tumor such as melanoma, head and neck, liver or kidney cancer. Specimen: CD4+ or CD8+ T cells sorted from blood, collected in a trial of the OX40 agonist ivuxolimab. The genes are TRBV6-6 and TRBJ2-3; D may be TRBD1 or TRBD2 (5 bases each). The CDR3 is CASIPRDGTTDTQYF. In nucleotides, the CDR3 is TGTGCCAGCATCCCCCGGGACGGAACCACAGATACGCAGTATTTT.